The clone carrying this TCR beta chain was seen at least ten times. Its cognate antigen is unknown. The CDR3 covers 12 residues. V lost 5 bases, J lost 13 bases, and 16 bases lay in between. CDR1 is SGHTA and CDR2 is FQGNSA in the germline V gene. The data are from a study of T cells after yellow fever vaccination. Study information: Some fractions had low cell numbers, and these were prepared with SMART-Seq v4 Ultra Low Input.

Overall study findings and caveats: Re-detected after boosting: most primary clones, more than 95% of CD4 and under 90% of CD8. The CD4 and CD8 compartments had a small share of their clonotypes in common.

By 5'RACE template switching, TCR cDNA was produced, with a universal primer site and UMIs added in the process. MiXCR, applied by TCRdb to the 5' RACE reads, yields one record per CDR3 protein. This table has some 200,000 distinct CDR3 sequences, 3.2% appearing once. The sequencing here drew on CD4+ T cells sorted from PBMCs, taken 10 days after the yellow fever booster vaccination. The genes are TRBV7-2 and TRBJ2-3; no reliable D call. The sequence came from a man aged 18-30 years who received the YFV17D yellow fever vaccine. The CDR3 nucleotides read TGTGCCAGCAGCCTGGACGGCGGTAAAGAGTATTTT. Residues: CASSLDGGKEYF. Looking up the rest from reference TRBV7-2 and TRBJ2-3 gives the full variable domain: GAGVSQSPSNKVTEKGKDVELRCDPISGHTALYWYRQSLGQGLEFLIYFQGNSAPDKSGLPSDRFSAERTGGSVSTLTIQRTQQEDSAVYLCASSLDGGKEYFGPGTRLTVL.